This T cell receptor (beta chain) was recovered during a study of cytomegalovirus exposure and HLA in healthy donors. On the study more broadly: The 90 to 150 validation repertoires used the same platform as the roughly 670 first-cohort repertoires, a later analysis reported.

The germline V gene encodes CDR1 GTSNPN and CDR2 SVGIG (reference sequence). The CDR3 length is 14 residues. V was pared by 1 base and J by 6 bases, with 5 bases of the junction left unmatched. Study-wide results and limits: A few of the chains that were CMV-associated were confirmed in vitro to be specific for CMV antigens. Overall, around 160 TCR beta chains were annotated as cytomegalovirus-associated. The classifier, whose performance was assessed in both the original and validation cohorts, reportedly diagnosed cytomegalovirus status with high specificity and sensitivity.

Method: immunoSEQ multiplex PCR; TCRdb's copy keeps in-frame clones and lacks some. Of over 60,000 clones listed, 85% to 95% are singletons. Remarks on this clone: Its antigen is as yet unknown.

The rearrangement joins TRBV30 to TRBJ2-2; 7 bases are shared with TRBD1. This receptor was obtained from a man between 18 and 29 years old in good health and CMV-seronegative. The source material was PBMCs. The CDR3 here is CAWSGDRVPGELFF. The CDR3 DNA reads TGTGCCTGGAGTGGAGACAGGGTGCCCGGGGAGCTGTTTTTT.